Below are 27 T cell receptor beta chains sequenced from a single sample in a study of blood T cell repertoires in COVID-19. Profiled with immunoSEQ multiplex PCR; TCRdb holds only in-frame clones, not every one. The sample has around 220,000 clones, 65% to 90% seen once. The material sequenced was peripheral blood. These receptors all stem from a man aged 45 to 65 with acute or convalescent COVID-19.

The chain links TRBV14 to TRBJ1-1, with TRBD1 as a possible D gene (5 bases). CDR1 is SGHDN, CDR2 FVKESK, per germline. The V end lost 4 bases, the J end lost 1 base, and 13 bases lay between the germline ends. The length of the CDR3 is 15 residues. The CDR3 region has the DNA TGTGCCAGCAGCCGAGCAGGGAGGGGGAACACTGAAGCTTTCTTT. Translating it yields CASSRAGRGNTEAFF. Variable domain in full (rest from reference TRBV14 and TRBJ1-1): EAGVTQFPSHSVIEKGQTVTLRCDPISGHDNLYWYRRVMGKEIKFLLHFVKESKQDESGMPNNRFLAERTGGTYSTLKVQPAELEDSGVYFCASSRAGRGNTEAFFGQGTRLTVV.

The V call is TRBV12-3 or TRBV12-4, the J call TRBJ1-2, with a tentative D call TRBD1 (5 bases). Between the trimmed V and J ends, which lost 6 bases and 8 bases, there was a span of 13 bases. The CDR3 is 12 residues long. The CDR3: CASRPDSKGYTF. For the CDR3, the DNA is TGTGCCAGCAGGCCCGACAGTAAAGGCTACACCTTC.

The chain combines TRBV5-6 with TRBJ1-6; TRBD1 aligns across 9 bases. The J segment lost 8 bases and the V segment lost 4 bases, leaving 10 bases of the junction unmatched. Germline-derived CDR1 and CDR2 are SGHDT and YYEEEE. CDR3 size: 16 residues. DNA for the CDR3: TGTGCCAGCAGCCCTCCAGGGACAGGGTTGGATTCACCCCTCCACTTT. Amino acid sequence: CASSPPGTGLDSPLHF.

This chain joins TRBV5-6 and TRBJ1-5, with D perhaps matching TRBD1 (6 bases). Germline-derived CDR1 and CDR2 are SGHDT and YYEEEE. The length of the CDR3 is 14 residues. Trimming took off 4 bases at V and 9 bases at J, with 17 bases between the two ends. The DNA of the CDR3 is TGTGCCAGCAGCGTTACAGGGAAATTTTCGCCCCAGCATTTT. This codes for CASSVTGKFSPQHF.

In its sample, this clone was seen once. The rearrangement links TRBV10-2 to TRBJ1-5; 8 bases align to TRBD1. Germline-derived CDR1 and CDR2 are WSHSY and SAAADI. The CDR3 consists of 13 residues. V trimming: 10 bases; J trimming: 6 bases; junction bases outside the gene matches: 8. The CDR3 protein is CATKDRESQPQHF. In DNA form, the CDR3 reads TGCGCCACCAAGGACAGGGAGAGTCAGCCCCAGCATTTT.

The sample holds a few counts of this clone. V is TRBV6-5 and J is TRBJ1-4; D may be TRBD1 (5 bases). This CDR3 comprises 15 residues. Germline CDR1 MNHEY, CDR2 SVGAGI. V was shortened by 6 bases and J by 3 bases, with 14 bases between the two germline ends. CDR3 in amino acids: CASSPRRGANEKLFF. In nucleotides, the CDR3 is TGTGCCAGCAGCCCCAGACGGGGGGCTAATGAAAAACTGTTTTTT.

The gene calls are TRBV27 and TRBJ1-2; 7 bases are a match to TRBD1. This CDR3 spans 11 amino acids. The V segment lost 10 bases and the J segment 10 bases; nucleotides outside the gene matches: 9. Germline assignment: CDR1 MNHEY and CDR2 SMNVEV (reference sequence). The DNA for the CDR3 is TGTGCCACCAGAAGAGGGGGCGTCTACACCTTC. Its protein product is CATRRGGVYTF.

This clone was observed once. The chain joins TRBV7-2 to TRBJ1-6, with TRBD1 matching 9 bases. V gave up 0 bases and J gave up 9 bases; unmatched junction bases: 3. Germline V gene data show CDR1 as SGHTA and CDR2 as FQGNSA. The CDR3 runs to 15 residues. CDR3 bases: TGTGCCAGCAGCTTAGCTGGACAGGGGATTTCACCCCTCCACTTT. Its translation is CASSLAGQGISPLHF.

This chain uses TRBV7-2 with TRBJ1-1; 7 bases agree with TRBD1. Trimming took 5 bases from V and 0 from J; bases not matched to a gene: 6. This CDR3 is 15 amino acids long. CDR1 and CDR2 from the germline V gene are SGHTA and FQGNSA. In DNA form, the CDR3 reads TGTGCCAGCAGCCCCCGGACAGGCTTGAACACTGAAGCTTTCTTT. Its protein product is CASSPRTGLNTEAFF.

This chain joins TRBV7-8 and TRBJ2-5, with a possible D match to TRBD2 (5 bases). The CDR3 consists of 13 residues. The germline gives CDR1 SGHVS, CDR2 FQNEAQ. V shed 3 bases and J shed 5 bases, with 10 bases lying between them. CDR3 protein: CASSLRVGETQYF. Written as DNA, the CDR3 is TGTGCCAGCAGCTTGCGGGTTGGGGAGACCCAGTACTTC. Supplemented by reference TRBV7-8 and TRBJ2-5, the full variable domain reads GAGVSQSPRYKVAKRGQDVALRCDPISGHVSLFWYQQALGQGPEFLTYFQNEAQLDKSGLPSDRFFAERPEGSVSTLKIQRTQQEDSAVYLCASSLRVGETQYFGPGTRLLVL.

The V gene is TRBV5-1, the J gene TRBJ1-1; D unclear. CDR3 length: 14 amino acids. Germline CDR1 is SGHRS and CDR2 is YFSETQ. V was clipped by 5 bases and J by 1 base, with 12 bases between them. CDR3 amino acids: CASSLQISNTEAFF. CDR3 DNA: TGCGCCAGCAGTTTACAGATCTCGAACACTGAAGCTTTCTTT.

This rearrangement joins TRBV6-6 to TRBJ1-3; the D gene is possibly TRBD1 (5 bases). CDR3 size: 16 residues. Per the germline V gene, CDR1 is MNHNY and CDR2 is SVGAGI (reference sequence). V lost 5 bases and J lost 4, with 18 bases in between. This CDR3 is CASSGAAGYLGNTIYF. Written as DNA, the CDR3 is TGTGCCAGCAGTGGGGCGGCAGGGTACCTCGGAAACACCATATATTTT.

The chain uses TRBV6-1 and TRBJ2-2; TRBD1 agrees at 9 bases. The length of the CDR3 is 16 residues. Per germline, CDR1 MNHNS and CDR2 SASEGT. Losses at the gene ends were 2 bases for V and 5 bases for J; bases not matched to a gene: 6. CDR3 residues: CASSEYWTGDTGELFF. The CDR3 bases are TGTGCCAGCAGTGAATATTGGACAGGGGATACCGGGGAGCTGTTTTTT.

The chain carries TRBV14 and TRBJ2-7; D remains unclear. V was cut by 2 bases and J by 0 bases, with 5 bases left in between. Germline V gene data show CDR1 as SGHDN and CDR2 as FVKESK. The length of the CDR3 is 13 residues. In nucleotides, the CDR3 is TGTGCCAGCAGCCAACCCCACTCCTACGAGCAGTACTTC. This sequence encodes CASSQPHSYEQYF.

This chain connects TRBV5-8 to TRBJ1-2; D call uncertain. Trimming shortened V by 0 bases and J by 4 bases, and 10 bases separated the two germline ends. The germline gives CDR1 SGHTS, CDR2 YDEGEE. The CDR3 is 14 residues long. The CDR3 coding sequence is TGTGCCAGCAGCTTGGGGCAGGAAGGCTATGGCTACACCTTC. Translated: CASSLGQEGYGYTF.

Regarding this clone: The sample contains more than one DNA sequence encoding this CDR3. The rearrangement links TRBV18 to TRBJ1-1; D is uncertain. Trimming cost V 3 bases and J 2 bases, with 7 bases left between them. The CDR3 covers 13 residues. The germline V gene encodes CDR1 KGHSH and CDR2 LQKENI. In DNA form, the CDR3 reads TGTGCCAGCTCACCCCAGGCCAACACTGAAGCTTTCTTT. This sequence encodes CASSPQANTEAFF.

V is TRBV25-1 and J is TRBJ1-1, with 11 bases aligning to TRBD1. This CDR3 is 16 amino acids long. The V gene end was trimmed by 2 bases and the J gene end by 6 bases; junction bases not matched to a gene: 8. Germline CDR1 MGHDK, CDR2 SYGVNS. Here the CDR3 reads CASSEPLPGQGAEAFF. CDR3 DNA sequence: TGTGCCAGCAGTGAACCACTGCCGGGACAGGGGGCTGAAGCTTTCTTT. Drawing the rest from reference TRBV25-1 and TRBJ1-1, the complete variable domain is EADIYQTPRYLVIGTGKKITLECSQTMGHDKMYWYQQDPGMELHLIHYSYGVNSTEKGDLSSESTVSRIRTEHFPLTLESARPSHTSQYLCASSEPLPGQGAEAFFGQGTRLTVV.

This clone was counted a single time. CDR3 in DNA: TGTGCCAGCCATGACACGGGGGGAGCATACGAGCAGTACTTC. Translation: CASHDTGGAYEQYF. V is TRBV6-5 and J is TRBJ2-7; 7 bases line up with TRBD2. The germline CDR1 and CDR2 sequences are MNHEY and SVGAGI. Losses at the gene ends were 8 bases for V and 4 bases for J; bases not matched to a gene: 11. This CDR3 region has 14 residues.

As to this clone: Distinct nucleotide sequences in the sample also encode this CDR3. The chain is built from TRBV12-3 or TRBV12-4 and TRBJ1-5; 7 nucleotides match TRBD1. The CDR3 has 13 residues. The V and J ends lost 8 bases and 7 bases, in that order; junction bases with no gene match: 8. As DNA, the CDR3 is TGTGCCAGCCGACAGACAGGGAGCCAGCCCCAGCATTTT. Translating it yields CASRQTGSQPQHF.

The rearrangement links TRBV11-2 to TRBJ2-7; possibly TRBD2 for D (8 bases). The V gene lost 4 bases and the J gene lost 7 bases, with 23 bases spanning the gap. Per the germline V gene, CDR1 is SGHAT and CDR2 is FQNNGV. The CDR3 is 16 amino acids. The CDR3 protein is CASSSGGGVPREEQYF. The DNA for the CDR3 is TGTGCCAGCAGCTCGGGAGGGGGCGTCCCTCGGGAGGAGCAGTACTTC.

The CDR3 loop reads CASSLEQGYEQFF. The CDR3, as DNA: TGTGCCAGCAGCTTAGAGCAGGGATATGAGCAGTTCTTC. The chain recombines TRBV7-9 with TRBJ2-1; perhaps TRBD1 as D (5 bases). V was cut by 1 base and J by 8 bases, with 9 bases left in between. The CDR3 is 13 amino acids. CDR1 is SEHNR, CDR2 FQNEAQ, per germline (reference sequence).

This rearrangement joins TRBV3-1 (or the pseudogene TRBV3-2) to TRBJ2-3; possibly TRBD2 for D (6 bases). CDR1 and CDR2 from the germline V gene are LGHDT and YNNKEL (reference sequence). The ends were cut back, 4 bases at V and 0 bases at J, with 8 bases in the middle. The CDR3 has 14 amino acids. The DNA for the CDR3 is TGTGCCAGCAGCCGCGGGGCTAGCACAGATACGCAGTATTTT. This codes for CASSRGASTDTQYF.

The chain has TRBV6-5 and TRBJ1-6, with D perhaps matching TRBD1 (5 bases). There are 15 residues in the CDR3. The germline CDR1 and CDR2 sequences are MNHEY and SVGAGI. V dropped 0 bases and J dropped 6 bases, with 9 bases sitting between them. This CDR3 is CASSYSPRVNSPLHF. CDR3 nucleotides: TGTGCCAGCAGTTACTCGCCCAGGGTTAATTCACCCCTCCACTTT.

The chain carries TRBV6-5 and TRBJ2-2; tentative D call: TRBD1 (5 bases). V lost 5 bases and J 2 bases, leaving 9 bases between the germline ends. From germline, CDR1 is MNHEY and CDR2 SVGAGI. This CDR3 spans 14 amino acids. CDR3 amino acids: CASSRTLNTGELFF. The CDR3 region has the DNA TGTGCCAGCAGTAGGACACTCAACACCGGGGAGCTGTTTTTT.

The chain joins TRBV6-1 to TRBJ2-5; perhaps TRBD2 as D (5 bases). CDR1 and CDR2 (germline): MNHNS, SASEGT. V lost 1 base to trimming and J lost 2 bases, with 14 bases between them. CDR3 length: 16 residues. The CDR3 DNA reads as TGTGCCAGCAGTGAAGGGAGCGGAGTCCTTCAAGAGACCCAGTACTTC. Encoded protein: CASSEGSGVLQETQYF.

This clone was observed once. The chain recombines TRBV5-1 with TRBJ1-2, with 9 positions matching TRBD1. V lost 4 bases, J lost 8 bases, and 12 bases stayed unmatched. CDR1 and CDR2 (germline): SGHRS, YFSETQ. The CDR3 is 15 residues long. The CDR3 region is CASSPPTGGSGGYTF. As DNA, the CDR3 is TGCGCCAGCAGCCCACCCACAGGGGGCTCTGGGGGCTACACCTTC.

This rearrangement joins TRBV5-1 to TRBJ1-4; 8 bases line up with TRBD1. Per the germline V gene, CDR1 is SGHRS and CDR2 is YFSETQ. V lost 3 bases, J lost 3 bases, and 4 bases stayed unmatched. This CDR3 spans 15 amino acids. CDR3 coding DNA: TGCGCCAGCAGCTCGCAGGGGGCTTCTAATGAAAAACTGTTTTTT. Translation gives CASSSQGASNEKLFF.